This TCR beta chain was identified during a study of blood T cell repertoires in COVID-19. Study-wide background: T cells, B-cell-depleted T cells, or PBMCs supplied cDNA or gDNA.

Participants were placed into cohorts based on the clinical history they reported. Using immunoSEQ multiplex PCR, the repertoire was profiled, and TCRdb retains in-frame clones only, with some absent. The data contain approximately 200,000 clones, 85% to 90% of them singletons. Sequenced sample: PBMCs or T cells enriched from blood (not recorded which). This TCR was sampled from a woman aged 18-35 years in a cohort exposed to, infected with or recovered from COVID-19 (not recorded which).

The CDR3 reads CASSPQQGNTIYF. Written as DNA, the CDR3 is TGTGCCAGCAGCCCGCAACAGGGAAACACCATATATTTT. V usage is TRBV7-3 and J usage is TRBJ1-3, with unresolved D. Trimming shortened V by 5 bases and J by 4 bases, and 9 bases separated the two germline ends. This CDR3 region has 13 residues. The germline gives CDR1 SGHTA, CDR2 FQGTGA.